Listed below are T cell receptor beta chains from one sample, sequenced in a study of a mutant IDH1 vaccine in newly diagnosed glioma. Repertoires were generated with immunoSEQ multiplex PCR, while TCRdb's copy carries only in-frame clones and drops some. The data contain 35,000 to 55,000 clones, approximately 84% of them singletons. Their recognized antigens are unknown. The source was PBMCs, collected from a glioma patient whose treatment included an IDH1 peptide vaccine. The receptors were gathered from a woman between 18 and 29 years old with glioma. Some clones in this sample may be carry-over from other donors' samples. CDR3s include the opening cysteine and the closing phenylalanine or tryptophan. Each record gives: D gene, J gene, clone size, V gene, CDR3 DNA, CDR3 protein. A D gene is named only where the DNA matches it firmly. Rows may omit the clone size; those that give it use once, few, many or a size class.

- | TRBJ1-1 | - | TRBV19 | TGTGCCAGTAGTATCCTCCCGGCGACTGAAGCTTTCTTT | CASSILPATEAFF
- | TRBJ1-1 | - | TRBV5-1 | TGCGCCAGCAGCGATGTCGTTGGCCATGAAGCTTTCTTT | CASSDVVGHEAFF
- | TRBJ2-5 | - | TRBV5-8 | TGTGCCAGCAGCTTGGTCCCAGGGCAAGAGACCCAGTACTTC | CASSLVPGQETQYF
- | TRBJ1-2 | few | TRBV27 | TGTGCCAGCACAAACCGGGACACGGATGGCTACACCTTC | CASTNRDTDGYTF
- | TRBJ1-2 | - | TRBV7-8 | TGTGCCAGCAGCTTAAGAAAGGGTACGGGCTACACCTTC | CASSLRKGTGYTF
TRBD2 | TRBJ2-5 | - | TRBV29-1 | TGCAGCGTTGCTCCGACTAGCTCTCAGACCCAGTACTTC | CSVAPTSSQTQYF
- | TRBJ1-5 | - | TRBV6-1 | TGTGCCAGCAGTAACAGAGAAAATCAGCCCCAGCATTTT | CASSNRENQPQHF
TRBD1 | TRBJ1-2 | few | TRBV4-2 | TGTGCCAGCAGCCAAGATAGGACAGGAACCTATGGCTACACCTTC | CASSQDRTGTYGYTF
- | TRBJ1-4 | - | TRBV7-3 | TGTGCCAGCAGCTTAACGGGGGGGACTAATGAAAAACTGTTTTTT | CASSLTGGTNEKLFF
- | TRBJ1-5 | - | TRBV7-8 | TGTGCCAGCAGCTCGCGTTCCGGGTTTCAGCCCCAGCATTTT | CASSSRSGFQPQHF
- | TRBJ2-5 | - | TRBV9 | TGTGCCAGCAGCAGGGACCCACGCTCTTCAGAGACCCAGTACTTC | CASSRDPRSSETQYF